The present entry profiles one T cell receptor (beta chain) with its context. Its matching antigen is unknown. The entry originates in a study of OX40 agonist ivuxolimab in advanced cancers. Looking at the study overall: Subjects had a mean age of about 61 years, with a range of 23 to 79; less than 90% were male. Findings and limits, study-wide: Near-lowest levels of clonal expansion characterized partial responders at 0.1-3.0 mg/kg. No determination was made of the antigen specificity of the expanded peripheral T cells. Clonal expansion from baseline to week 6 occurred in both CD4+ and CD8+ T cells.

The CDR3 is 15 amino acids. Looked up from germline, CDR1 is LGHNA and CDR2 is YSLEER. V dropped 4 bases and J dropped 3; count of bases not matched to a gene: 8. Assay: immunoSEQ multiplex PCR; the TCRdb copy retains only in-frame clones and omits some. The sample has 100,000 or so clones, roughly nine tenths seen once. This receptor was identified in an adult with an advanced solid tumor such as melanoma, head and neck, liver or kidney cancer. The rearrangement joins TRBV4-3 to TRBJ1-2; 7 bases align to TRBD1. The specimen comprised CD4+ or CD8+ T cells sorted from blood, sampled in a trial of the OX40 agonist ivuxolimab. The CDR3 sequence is CASSPTTGPYYGYTF. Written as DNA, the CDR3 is TGCGCCAGCAGCCCAACGACAGGGCCCTACTATGGCTACACCTTC.